The rows below give T cell receptor beta chains drawn from one sample of a study of graft-versus-host responses after intestinal transplantation. Only in-frame clones appear in the TCRdb table, and some are missing; sequencing was by immunoSEQ multiplex PCR. This sample has about 97,000 clones; around nine tenths occur once, and the top ten carry approximately 16%. The specimen was PBMCs, collected roughly 68 weeks after intestinal transplant. These receptors all come from a human patient who received an intestinal transplant, so some T cells may come from the graft donor. The CDR3 runs from the conserved cysteine through the conserved F or W. Fields, in order: D gene, V gene, clone size, J gene, CDR3 protein, CDR3 DNA. D genes are given only for firm matches. Only part of the rows carry a size: once, few, many, or a class if the clone is expanded.

NA	TRBV7-3	NA	TRBJ2-3	CASSFVGATDTQYF	TGTGCCAGCAGCTTTGTGGGAGCCACAGATACGCAGTATTTT
TRBD2	TRBV9	once	TRBJ2-3	CASSVAGGLGTDTQYF	TGTGCCAGCAGCGTAGCGGGGGGGCTGGGGACAGATACGCAGTATTTT
NA	TRBV6-5	NA	TRBJ1-2	CASLGGENYGYTF	TGTGCCAGCCTGGGGGGCGAGAACTATGGCTACACCTTC
TRBD2	TRBV5-4	NA	TRBJ2-7	CASSIGTSGTYEQYF	TGTGCCAGCAGCATTGGGACTAGCGGTACCTACGAGCAGTACTTC
TRBD1	TRBV5-4	NA	TRBJ1-4	CASSPKGQGFGEKLFF	TGTGCCAGCAGCCCCAAAGGACAGGGGTTTGGAGAAAAACTGTTTTTT
TRBD2	TRBV9	NA	TRBJ2-1	CASSLPSGGEVEQFF	TGTGCCAGCAGCCTCCCTAGCGGGGGGGAGGTTGAGCAGTTCTTC
NA	TRBV5-1	NA	TRBJ1-1	CASSCRGVWTEAFF	TGCGCCAGCAGCTGTAGGGGGGTTTGGACTGAAGCTTTCTTT
TRBD2	TRBV9	NA	TRBJ2-5	CASSAGLALTWETQYF	TGTGCCAGCAGCGCCGGACTAGCGTTGACGTGGGAGACCCAGTACTTC
NA	TRBV6-5	NA	TRBJ1-2	CASSKNMGNYGYTF	TGTGCCAGCAGTAAAAACATGGGTAACTATGGCTACACCTTC
NA	TRBV5-4	NA	TRBJ1-2	CASSEFRGAGYGYTF	TGTGCCAGCAGCGAGTTTCGGGGGGCGGGCTATGGCTACACCTTC
NA	TRBV12-2	NA	TRBJ2-7	CASRLGVWGKEGSSYEQYF	TGTGCAAGTCGCTTAGGGGTGTGGGGGAAGGAGGGGAGCTCCTACGAGCAGTACTTC
NA	TRBV12-5	NA	TRBJ1-1	CASGLVVGGGNTEAFF	TGTGCTAGTGGTTTGGTGGTAGGAGGGGGGAACACTGAAGCTTTCTTT
NA	TRBV9	NA	TRBJ1-1	CASSVGTGLSAEAFF	TGTGCCAGCAGCGTAGGCACAGGTCTGTCGGCTGAAGCTTTCTTT
NA	TRBV5-1	once	TRBJ2-7	CASSPRDFSYEQYF	TGCGCCAGCAGCCCCCGGGACTTCTCCTACGAGCAGTACTTC
TRBD1	TRBV7-2	NA	TRBJ1-5	CASSSWTGDQPQHF	TGTGCCAGCAGCTCGTGGACAGGGGATCAGCCCCAGCATTTT
NA	TRBV4-1	NA	TRBJ1-2	CASSQVVFGGNYGYTF	TGCGCCAGCAGCCAAGTGGTGTTCGGGGGTAACTATGGCTACACCTTC
NA	TRBV10-2	NA	TRBJ1-2	CASGQTYGYTF	TGCGCCAGCGGGCAGACCTATGGCTACACCTTC
NA	TRBV7-3	NA	TRBJ2-3	CASSLLAGATDTQYF	TGTGCCAGCAGCTTACTGGCAGGAGCCACAGATACGCAGTATTTT
NA	TRBV6-6	NA	TRBJ1-2	CASSLNPLYGYTF	TGTGCCAGCAGTCTGAACCCCCTCTATGGCTACACCTTC
NA	TRBV6-4	NA	TRBJ2-3	CASSDGGKGSDTQYF	TGTGCCAGCAGTGACGGCGGGAAGGGATCAGATACGCAGTATTTT
TRBD1	TRBV11-2	NA	TRBJ1-2	CATDRGVNYGYTF	TGTGCTACGGACAGGGGCGTCAACTATGGCTACACCTTC
NA	TRBV12-5	NA	TRBJ1-6	CASGFAVGGHSPLHF	TGTGCTAGTGGTTTTGCCGTCGGCGGTCATTCACCCCTCCACTTT